This passage covers 26 T cell receptor beta chains from one sample sequenced in a study of blood T cell repertoires in COVID-19. Sequenced by immunoSEQ multiplex PCR; TCRdb stores in-frame clones only, minus some. The sample yields some 100,000 clones, around 80% seen once. Input material: peripheral blood. The receptors derive from a human donor in a cohort sampled during active or convalescent COVID-19.

This chain connects TRBV4-3 to TRBJ2-3; 9 bases agree with TRBD1. This CDR3 region has 15 residues. Germline CDR1 is LGHNA and CDR2 is YSLEER. After removal of 4 bases from V and 1 base from J, the junction contained 3 bases not matched to a gene. DNA of the CDR3: TGCGCCAGCAGCCGGCGGGACAGGGGCACAGATACGCAGTATTTT. Translation: CASSRRDRGTDTQYF.

V is TRBV9 and J is TRBJ1-1; D gene ambiguous. V shed 0 bases and J shed 1 base, with 7 bases lying between them. The CDR3 runs 14 residues. Germline lookup yields CDR1 SGDLS and CDR2 YYNGEE. As DNA, the CDR3 is TGTGCCAGCAGCGTAGTGGCAGAGAACACTGAAGCTTTCTTT. Its translation is CASSVVAENTEAFF.

The V call is TRBV7-2, the J call TRBJ2-3, with D uncertain. CDR1 and CDR2 (germline): SGHTA, FQGNSA. The CDR3 totals 15 residues. V was pared by 3 bases and J by 2 bases, with 12 bases between. The CDR3 loop reads CASSLARAPTDTQYF. In nucleotides, the CDR3 is TGTGCCAGCAGCTTGGCGAGAGCGCCCACAGATACGCAGTATTTT.

The rearrangement links TRBV30 to TRBJ1-1; possible D gene TRBD1, 5 bases. Germline V gene data show CDR1 as GTSNPN and CDR2 as SVGIG (reference sequence). The CDR3 loop spans 11 amino acids. Trimming pared 2 bases from V and 9 bases from J, leaving 10 bases between. CDR3 residues: CAWSPRAQAFF. In nucleotides, the CDR3 is TGTGCCTGGAGTCCCAGGGCTCAAGCTTTCTTT.

V usage is TRBV28 and J usage is TRBJ1-3; no reliable D call. Germline V gene lookup returns CDR1 MDHEN and CDR2 SYDVKM. CDR3 length: 15 residues. V lost 3 bases, J lost 0 bases, and 9 bases lay in between. Here the CDR3 reads CASSFWESSGNTIYF. The CDR3 DNA reads as TGTGCCAGCAGTTTTTGGGAGAGCTCTGGAAACACCATATATTTT.

This chain links TRBV10-1 with TRBJ1-2; TRBD1 might be the D (6 bases). The CDR3 covers 15 residues. Germline values: CDR1 WNHNN, CDR2 SYGVQD (reference sequence). V was shortened by 6 bases and J by 4 bases, with 18 bases between the two germline ends. The CDR3 loop is CASSYPGGGLYGYTF. The CDR3 nucleotides read TGCGCCAGCAGCTACCCCGGGGGGGGGCTCTATGGCTACACCTTC.

This clone was counted a single time. This rearrangement joins TRBV29-1 to TRBJ1-5; D gene ambiguous. The CDR3 consists of 12 residues. Germline V gene data show CDR1 as SQVTM and CDR2 as ANQGSEA. The V end was cut by 6 bases, the J end by 1 base, with 7 bases between. Written as DNA, the CDR3 is TGCAGCGTAAGCGAAAGCAATCAGCCCCAGCATTTT. Amino acids: CSVSESNQPQHF.

The chain links TRBV7-9 to TRBJ1-2, with D perhaps TRBD1 (6 bases). Trimming cost V 0 bases and J 0 bases, with 11 bases left between them. Germline V gene lookup returns CDR1 SEHNR and CDR2 FQNEAQ (reference sequence). The CDR3 runs to 16 residues. CDR3 protein: CASSLAVGAPNYGYTF. CDR3 coding DNA: TGTGCCAGCAGCTTAGCGGTGGGGGCGCCTAACTATGGCTACACCTTC. Full variable domain (rest looked up from reference TRBV7-9 and TRBJ1-2): DTGVSQNPRHKITKRGQNVTFRCDPISEHNRLYWYRQTLGQGPEFLTYFQNEAQLEKSRLLSDRFSAERPKGSFSTLEIQRTEQGDSAMYLCASSLAVGAPNYGYTFGSGTRLTVV.

The chain uses TRBV19 and TRBJ1-4, with 8 bases aligning to TRBD1. This CDR3 is 15 amino acids long. J lost 5 bases, V lost 5 bases, and 7 bases had no gene match. The V gene's germline CDR1 is LNHDA and CDR2 SQIVND (reference sequence). CDR3 bases: TGTGCCAGTAGTGCAGGACAGGGACACAATGAAAAACTGTTTTTT. It encodes CASSAGQGHNEKLFF.

V is TRBV7-2 and J is TRBJ2-1; 7 nucleotides agree with TRBD2. CDR3 length: 16 residues. V shed 1 base, J shed 4 bases, and the junction held 7 bases outside the gene matches. Germline CDR1 reads SGHTA; CDR2 reads FQGNSA. CDR3 coding DNA: TGTGCCAGCAGCTTAGTAGCGGGTTTGGGTTACAATGAGCAGTTCTTC. Its translation is CASSLVAGLGYNEQFF.

V and J are TRBV19 and TRBJ1-4; 8 nucleotides match TRBD1. Trimming took 3 bases from V and 0 from J; bases not matched to a gene: 9. The germline V gene encodes CDR1 LNHDA and CDR2 SQIVND (reference sequence). The CDR3 has 18 residues. The CDR3 loop is CASSIPRGPIATNEKLFF. The CDR3 region has the DNA TGTGCCAGTAGTATTCCCAGGGGGCCTATTGCAACTAATGAAAAACTGTTTTTT.

The V call is TRBV7-9, the J call TRBJ1-2, with D perhaps matching TRBD1 (6 bases). The CDR3 runs to 12 residues. Trimming took off 5 bases at V and 9 bases at J, with 13 bases between the two ends. Germline loops: CDR1 SEHNR, CDR2 FQNEAQ (reference sequence). CDR3 coding DNA: TGTGCCAGCAGCCGGGGGGCCTGGAGCTACACCTTC. It yields the protein CASSRGAWSYTF.

The J gene is TRBJ2-3, the V gene TRBV15; TRBD2 aligns across 12 bases. The CDR3 has 19 residues. Germline CDR1 and CDR2: LNHNV and YYDKDF (reference sequence). The V and J ends lost 4 bases and 2 bases, in that order; junction bases with no gene match: 13. The CDR3 reads CATSTKLAGGPRLTDTQYF. CDR3 nucleotides: TGTGCCACCAGCACCAAACTAGCGGGGGGCCCACGACTCACAGATACGCAGTATTTT. Using reference TRBV15 and TRBJ2-3 for the parts outside the CDR3, the full variable domain is DAMVIQNPRYQVTQFGKPVTLSCSQTLNHNVMYWYQQKSSQAPKLLFHYYDKDFNNEADTPDNFQSRRPNTSFCFLDIRSPGLGDTAMYLCATSTKLAGGPRLTDTQYFGPGTRLTVL.

On this clone: A read error may produce the germline difference seen at one junction end. The gene calls are TRBV11-3 and TRBJ2-3; possible D gene TRBD1, 6 bases. The CDR3 runs 14 residues. The germline V gene has CDR1 SGHNT and CDR2 YENEEA. DNA of the CDR3: TGTGCCAGCAGCCTAGACAGGTTTACAGATACGCAGTATTTT. Translated, it gives CASSLDRFTDTQYF.

The chain couples TRBV5-1 to TRBJ2-3, with unresolved D. Trimming removed 3 bases at V and 2 bases at J, with 16 bases between. The length of the CDR3 is 16 residues. Germline V gene sequence: CDR1 SGHRS, CDR2 YFSETQ. The chain's CDR3 is CASSSDLVRYTDTQYF. The DNA of the CDR3 is TGCGCCAGCAGCTCCGACCTAGTCCGGTACACAGATACGCAGTATTTT.

The chain couples TRBV19 to TRBJ1-2; TRBD1 matches 8 bases. The CDR3 covers 13 residues. Germline CDR1 is LNHDA and CDR2 is SQIVND (reference sequence). After removal of 7 bases from V and 8 bases from J, the junction contained 9 bases not matched to a gene. The CDR3 here is CASTPRQGPGYTF. The DNA for the CDR3 is TGTGCCAGTACTCCACGACAGGGGCCGGGCTACACCTTC. Supplemented by reference TRBV19 and TRBJ1-2, the full variable domain reads DGGITQSPKYLFRKEGQNVTLSCEQNLNHDAMYWYRQDPGQGLRLIYYSQIVNDFQKGDIAEGYSVSREKKESFPLTVTSAQKNPTAFYLCASTPRQGPGYTFGSGTRLTVV.

The chain has TRBV5-4 and TRBJ2-1; possible D gene TRBD2, 6 bases. The V end lost 3 bases, the J end lost 3 bases, and 10 bases lay between the germline ends. Per germline, CDR1 SGHNT and CDR2 YYREEE (reference sequence). The length of the CDR3 is 14 residues. This CDR3 reads CASSSGGDYNEQFF. CDR3 DNA sequence: TGTGCCAGCAGCTCCGGGGGAGACTACAATGAGCAGTTCTTC. Full variable domain (outside the CDR3, taken from reference TRBV5-4 and TRBJ2-1): ETGVTQSPTHLIKTRGQQVTLRCSSQSGHNTVSWYQQALGQGPQFIFQYYREEENGRGNFPPRFSGLQFPNYSSELNVNALELDDSALYLCASSSGGDYNEQFFGPGTRLTVL.

The chain has TRBV10-3 and TRBJ2-7, with 10 positions matching TRBD2. Germline V gene lookup returns CDR1 ENHRY and CDR2 SYGVKD. This CDR3 has 14 amino acids. V shed 2 bases, J shed 7 bases, and the junction held 5 bases outside the gene matches. The CDR3 nucleotides are TGTGCCATCAGTGAGACTAGCGGGATCACGGAGCAGTACTTC. This translates into CAISETSGITEQYF.

This clone was seen once. J is TRBJ1-5 and V is TRBV5-1; 8 bases align to TRBD1. The CDR3 is 16 residues long. Trimming cost V 4 bases and J 4 bases; bases outside gene matches: 10. Germline CDR1 reads SGHRS; CDR2 reads YFSETQ. The CDR3 loop is CASSPGTGQKNQPQHF. The CDR3 region has the DNA TGCGCCAGCAGCCCCGGGACAGGCCAAAAGAATCAGCCCCAGCATTTT.

The CDR3 DNA sequence: TGTGCCAGCAGCAAAGTCGACAGCTCCTACAATGAGCAGTTCTTC. Encoded protein: CASSKVDSSYNEQFF. The rearrangement links TRBV21-1 to TRBJ2-1; the table's TRBD1 call for D was not verified on the DNA. TRBV21-1 constitutes a pseudogene. The CDR3 has 15 residues.

In its sample, this clone was seen once. This chain uses TRBV6-5 with TRBJ2-7, with 10 bases identical to TRBD1. J lost 4 bases, V lost 4 bases, and 4 bases had no gene match. Germline CDR1 MNHEY, CDR2 SVGAGI. The CDR3 consists of 14 residues. CDR3 region: CASSSDRGLYEQYF. The CDR3 nucleotides read TGTGCCAGCAGTTCCGACAGGGGGCTGTACGAGCAGTACTTC.

The CDR3 bases are TGTGCCACCAGCAGAGATGGCAGGGGGCATGAAAAACTGTTTTTT. Its translation is CATSRDGRGHEKLFF. This sequence joins TRBV15 and TRBJ1-4; 8 bases map to TRBD1. CDR3 size: 15 residues. The V gene end was trimmed by 0 bases and the J gene end by 6 bases; junction bases not matched to a gene: 3. CDR1 and CDR2 (germline): LNHNV, YYDKDF (reference sequence).

This clone was detected many times. The genes are TRBV28 and TRBJ2-1; the match to TRBD1 covers 8 bases. The CDR3 is made up of 16 amino acids. J lost 5 bases, V lost 6 bases, and 12 bases had no gene match. Germline CDR1 is MDHEN and CDR2 is SYDVKM. The DNA for the CDR3 is TGTGCCAGCAGCTATCCAAGGACAGGGACAGACAATGAGCAGTTCTTC. Its protein product is CASSYPRTGTDNEQFF.

In its sample, this clone was seen once. The gene calls are TRBV21-1 and TRBJ1-1; no check of the table's D call, TRBD1, against the DNA was made. TRBV21-1 has pseudogene status. CDR3 length: 14 residues. CDR3 sequence: CASSDDRANTEAFF. Here the CDR3 DNA reads TGTGCCAGCAGCGACGACAGGGCGAACACTGAAGCTTTCTTT.

The gene calls are TRBV5-1 and TRBJ2-5, with D possibly being TRBD1 (6 bases). This CDR3 has 14 residues. Trimming shortened V by 5 bases and J by 3 bases, and 14 bases separated the two germline ends. From germline, CDR1 is SGHRS and CDR2 YFSETQ. The DNA for the CDR3 is TGCGCCAGCAGTACAGGGATCATTAAAGAGACCCAGTACTTC. This sequence encodes CASSTGIIKETQYF. Drawing the rest from reference TRBV5-1 and TRBJ2-5, the complete variable domain is KAGVTQTPRYLIKTRGQQVTLSCSPISGHRSVSWYQQTPGQGLQFLFEYFSETQRNKGNFPGRFSGRQFSNSRSEMNVSTLELGDSALYLCASSTGIIKETQYFGPGTRLLVL.

The chain employs TRBV28 and TRBJ2-7, with TRBD2 matching over 13 bases. Germline assignment: CDR1 MDHEN and CDR2 SYDVKM. With V trimmed by 5 bases and J by 11 bases, 6 bases remained unmatched. This CDR3 comprises 13 residues. The CDR3 is CASSVRTSGSKYF. The CDR3 DNA reads TGTGCCAGCAGTGTCCGGACTAGCGGGAGTAAGTACTTC.